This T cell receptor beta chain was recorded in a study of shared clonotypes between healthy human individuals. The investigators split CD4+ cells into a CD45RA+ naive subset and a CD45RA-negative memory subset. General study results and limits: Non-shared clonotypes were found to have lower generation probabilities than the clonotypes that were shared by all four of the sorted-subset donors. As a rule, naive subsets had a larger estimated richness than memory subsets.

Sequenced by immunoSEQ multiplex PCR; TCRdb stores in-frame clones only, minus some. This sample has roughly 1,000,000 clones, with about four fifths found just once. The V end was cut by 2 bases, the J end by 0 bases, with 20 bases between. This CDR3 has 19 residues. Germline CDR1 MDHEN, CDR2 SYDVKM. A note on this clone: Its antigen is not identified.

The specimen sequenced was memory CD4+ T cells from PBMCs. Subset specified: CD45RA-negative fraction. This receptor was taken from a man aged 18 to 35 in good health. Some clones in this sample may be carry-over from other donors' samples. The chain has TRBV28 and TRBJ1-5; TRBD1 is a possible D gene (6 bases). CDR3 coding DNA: TGTGCCAGCAGTTTAGTGGGCGGTTGGGGGGCGACTAGCAATCAGCCCCAGCATTTT. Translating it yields CASSLVGGWGATSNQPQHF.